The clone carrying this T cell receptor (beta chain) was detected ten times or more. The antigen remains undetermined. The sample is drawn from a study of metastatic and nonmetastatic thyroid tumors. Study information: Patients with malignant and benign thyroid disease provided blood and tumor or nodule tissue, whose repertoires were compared. Study-level findings and limits: Benign nodules reportedly had significantly lower TCR beta diversity than malignant thyroid tumors in blood and tumor.

Authors' analysis steps: Across clinicopathological groups, CDR3 differences served as the basis for building a distant-metastasis classifier for papillary thyroid cancer. Using MiXCR, TCRdb reanalyzed the PCR reads. These V and J calls rely on TCRdb rather than the paper's analysis. The sample includes fewer than 40,000 clones, roughly 25% of them seen just once. CDR3 length: 15 amino acids. V gave up 0 bases and J gave up 2 bases, with 11 bases separating them. Germline CDR1 and CDR2: SGDLS and YYNGEE. All patients were treatment-naive before thyroid surgery. This clonotype was sampled from a female donor with papillary thyroid cancer or a benign thyroid nodule (not recorded which). Some clones in this sample may be carry-over from other donors' samples. The chain links TRBV9 to TRBJ2-5; tentatively, D is TRBD2 (6 bases). The sample comprised blood. CDR3 in amino acids: CASSVGEVWQETQYF. The CDR3 DNA follows: TGTGCCAGCAGCGTAGGGGAGGTGTGGCAAGAGACCCAGTACTTC. Together with reference TRBV9 and TRBJ2-5, the CDR3 gives the full variable domain: DSGVTQTPKHLITATGQRVTLRCSPRSGDLSVYWYQQSLDQGLQFLIQYYNGEERAKGNILERFSAQQFPDLHSELNLSSLELGDSALYFCASSVGEVWQETQYFGPGTRLLVL.